The 22 T cell receptor beta chains below all came from one sample that was sequenced in a study of blood T cell repertoires in COVID-19. Measured with immunoSEQ multiplex PCR; TCRdb has only the in-frame clones, and not every one. The table shows about 72,000 clones, with around four fifths occurring only once. Sequencing was done on a sample of peripheral blood. The receptors shown here come from a woman older than 75 with acute or convalescent COVID-19.

V gene TRBV19 combines with J gene TRBJ1-5; TRBD1 matches at 8 bases. Losses at the gene ends were 2 bases for V and 3 bases for J; bases not matched to a gene: 12. CDR3 length: 18 residues. Germline V gives CDR1 LNHDA, CDR2 SQIVND (reference sequence). CDR3 nucleotides: TGTGCCAGTAGTATACTGCCCCTCGGGACAGGCCCCAATCAGCCCCAGCATTTT. The encoded protein is CASSILPLGTGPNQPQHF.

Concerning this clone: The sample contains more than one DNA sequence encoding this CDR3. J is TRBJ2-5 and V is TRBV5-1; D might be TRBD2 (6 bases). This CDR3 is 13 amino acids long. Germline V gives CDR1 SGHRS, CDR2 YFSETQ. Between the trimmed V and J ends, which lost 2 bases and 2 bases, there was a span of 7 bases. The CDR3, as DNA: TGCGCCAGCAGCTTAGGGACTCAAGAGACCCAGTACTTC. The encoded protein is CASSLGTQETQYF.

The V gene is TRBV14, the J gene TRBJ1-4, with D perhaps TRBD1 (6 bases). CDR3 size: 16 residues. The germline CDR1 and CDR2 sequences are SGHDN and FVKESK. V dropped 0 bases and J dropped 4 bases, with 12 bases sitting between them. CDR3 protein: CASSQDRGQINEKLFF. For the CDR3, the DNA is TGTGCCAGCAGCCAAGATAGAGGACAGATTAATGAAAAACTGTTTTTT.

This chain links TRBV7-3 with TRBJ1-1; 7 nucleotides line up with TRBD1. There are 21 residues in the CDR3. Germline V gives CDR1 SGHTA, CDR2 FQGTGA. With V trimmed by 1 base and J by 2 bases, 22 bases remained unmatched. CDR3 in DNA: TGTGCCAGCAGCTTAAGGCCGGCCGGGACAGCCTCCCGCCTGGATAACACTGAAGCTTTCTTT. It is translated as CASSLRPAGTASRLDNTEAFF.

The chain employs TRBV7-8 and TRBJ2-7; no reliable D call. Germline V lookup: CDR1 SGHVS, CDR2 FQNEAQ. V was trimmed by 2 bases and J by 2 bases, leaving 10 bases between them. This CDR3 spans 14 amino acids. The CDR3 DNA is TGTGCCAGCAGCTTACGGAACAGTCCCTACGAGCAGTACTTC. Protein: CASSLRNSPYEQYF.

The chain couples TRBV28 to TRBJ1-1, with no clear D. V lost 3 bases and J 5 bases, leaving 16 bases between the germline ends. Germline V CDR1 and CDR2: MDHEN, SYDVKM. This CDR3 is 15 amino acids long. CDR3 sequence reads: CASSFRQGPGTEAFF. For the CDR3, the DNA is TGTGCCAGCAGTTTCCGACAAGGCCCGGGGACTGAAGCTTTCTTT.

Only a few counts were recorded for this clone. The rearrangement joins TRBV7-9 to TRBJ1-2; no firm D call. Germline V gene data show CDR1 as SEHNR and CDR2 as FQNEAQ (reference sequence). This CDR3 region has 12 residues. The ends were cut back, 4 bases at V and 7 bases at J, with 10 bases in the middle. CDR3 DNA: TGTGCCAGCAGCTACGACTTGGGTGGCTACACCTTC. Amino acids: CASSYDLGGYTF.

The chain employs TRBV2 and TRBJ2-7; TRBD2 is a possible D gene (5 bases). The germline CDR1 and CDR2 sequences are SNHLY and FYNNEI. V lost 6 bases and J 3 bases, leaving 9 bases between the germline ends. This CDR3 has 12 residues. CDR3 in DNA: TGTGCCAGCAGCCTAGCAGTCTACGAGCAGTACTTC. Translated: CASSLAVYEQYF.

The V gene is TRBV18, the J gene TRBJ1-2, with a weak D call TRBD1 (5 bases). Per the germline V gene, CDR1 is KGHSH and CDR2 is LQKENI. This CDR3 is 18 amino acids long. The V end was cut by 4 bases, the J end by 6 bases, with 27 bases between. The CDR3 sequence is CASSRSGGSQGNPNGYTF. In DNA, the CDR3 is TGTGCCAGCTCACGTTCGGGAGGGTCCCAGGGAAACCCTAATGGCTACACCTTC.

In this sample, this clone turned up many times. Other DNA variants within this sample encode the same CDR3. The chain has TRBV5-1 and TRBJ1-6, with 7 bases aligning to TRBD1. CDR3 length: 14 residues. The J segment lost 7 bases and the V segment lost 2 bases, leaving 3 bases of the junction unmatched. Germline V gene data show CDR1 as SGHRS and CDR2 as YFSETQ. CDR3 protein: CASSLNRGNSPLHF. The CDR3 coding sequence is TGCGCCAGCAGCTTAAACAGGGGAAATTCACCCCTCCACTTT.

The chain employs TRBV24-1 and TRBJ2-5; a possible D gene is TRBD1 (6 bases). Germline CDR1 and CDR2: KGHDR and SFDVKD. Between the trimmed V and J ends, which lost 4 bases and 1 base, there was a span of 12 bases. CDR3 length: 15 amino acids. The chain's CDR3 is CATSDAGTFQETQYF. The CDR3 bases are TGTGCCACCAGTGACGCCGGGACATTCCAAGAGACCCAGTACTTC.

This clone was detected only a few times. The V gene is TRBV12-3 or TRBV12-4, the J gene TRBJ1-2; no definite D call. The CDR3 consists of 13 residues. Trimming stripped 0 bases from V and 3 bases from J, with 5 bases between. CDR3 nucleotides: TGTGCCAGCAGTTTAGCGCGGGACTATGGCTACACCTTC. Translated, it gives CASSLARDYGYTF.

The V gene is TRBV19, the J gene TRBJ2-4; 7 positions match TRBD1. The CDR3 length is 15 residues. The germline CDR1 and CDR2 sequences are LNHDA and SQIVND (reference sequence). V lost 3 bases to trimming and J lost 3 bases; unmatched junction nucleotides: 5. DNA for the CDR3: TGTGCCAGTAGTATCACAGGGGTGGACAAAAACATTCAGTACTTC. It codes for CASSITGVDKNIQYF.

This chain joins TRBV7-3 and TRBJ2-3; 11 bases fit TRBD2. CDR1 is SGHTA, CDR2 FQGTGA, per germline. This CDR3 comprises 16 residues. Trimming at V came to 6 bases and at J to 1 base, leaving 6 bases not matched to a gene. In DNA form, the CDR3 reads TGTGCCAGCAGTACCGGGACTAGCGGTCGCACAGATACGCAGTATTTT. It codes for CASSTGTSGRTDTQYF. The full variable domain, its missing parts supplied by reference TRBV7-3 and TRBJ2-3, is GAGVSQTPSNKVTEKGKYVELRCDPISGHTALYWYRQSLGQGPEFLIYFQGTGAADDSGLPNDRFFAVRPEGSVSTLKIQRTERGDSAVYLCASSTGTSGRTDTQYFGPGTRLTVL.

This chain joins TRBV28 and TRBJ1-6; 7 bases agree with TRBD1. The CDR3 runs 15 residues. Trimming at V came to 6 bases and at J to 8 bases, leaving 10 bases not matched to a gene. Per the germline V gene, CDR1 is MDHEN and CDR2 is SYDVKM. The chain's CDR3 is CASRPQQGRHSPLHF. Written as DNA, the CDR3 is TGTGCCAGCAGACCTCAACAGGGGAGGCATTCACCCCTCCACTTT.

The chain combines TRBV3-1 (or the pseudogene TRBV3-2) with TRBJ2-7; 14 bases align to TRBD2. V dropped 3 bases and J dropped 3; count of bases not matched to a gene: 1. The CDR3 has 15 amino acids. The V gene's germline CDR1 is LGHDT and CDR2 YNNKEL (reference sequence). The CDR3 here is CASSHGTSGGYEQYF. CDR3 DNA: TGTGCCAGCAGCCACGGGACTAGCGGGGGCTACGAGCAGTACTTC.

V gene TRBV2 combines with J gene TRBJ2-2; 14 nucleotides line up with TRBD2. V lost 4 bases and J lost 2; bases outside the gene matches: 9. CDR3 length: 19 amino acids. The germline gives CDR1 SNHLY, CDR2 FYNNEI. In nucleotides, the CDR3 is TGTGCCAGCAGTGCTAGGGGAGGACTAGCGGGAGGAAACACCGGGGAGCTGTTTTTT. This translates into CASSARGGLAGGNTGELFF.

The chain is built from TRBV9 and TRBJ2-1; 7 positions match TRBD2. V lost 5 bases, J lost 5 bases, and 13 bases stayed unmatched. The CDR3 length is 16 residues. The germline gives CDR1 SGDLS, CDR2 YYNGEE. The CDR3 here is CASSQRGTIAHNEQFF. CDR3 nucleotide sequence: TGTGCCAGCAGTCAGCGCGGGACTATCGCCCACAATGAGCAGTTCTTC.

This chain joins TRBV11-2 and TRBJ2-1; TRBD2 might be the D (7 bases). With 4 bases removed from V and 5 bases from J, the gap between germline ends came to 18 bases. There are 16 residues in the CDR3. Germline V lookup: CDR1 SGHAT, CDR2 FQNNGV. The CDR3 sequence: CASSSVGGRTDNEQFF. CDR3 in DNA: TGTGCCAGCAGCTCCGTGGGGGGGCGAACGGACAATGAGCAGTTCTTC.

This clone was counted between two and nine times. This rearrangement joins TRBV18 to TRBJ2-3, with 8 nucleotides matching TRBD1. The CDR3 length is 17 residues. The germline gives CDR1 KGHSH, CDR2 LQKENI. V shed 1 base, J shed 5 bases, and the junction held 11 bases outside the gene matches. CDR3 region: CASSPRPGGAGIDTQYF. The CDR3 coding sequence is TGTGCCAGCTCACCACGGCCAGGGGGCGCTGGAATAGATACGCAGTATTTT.

The chain uses TRBV29-1 and TRBJ1-2; the match to TRBD1 covers 7 bases. The V gene's germline CDR1 is SQVTM and CDR2 ANQGSEA. Trimming cost V 6 bases and J 6 bases; bases outside gene matches: 13. The CDR3 is 14 amino acids. The CDR3 region is CSVYSPSRGDGYTF. CDR3 sequence (DNA): TGCAGCGTCTACAGTCCCTCCAGGGGGGATGGCTACACCTTC.

This CDR3 is CASSFEGSFETQYF. The CDR3, as DNA: TGTGCCAGCAGCTTCGAAGGGAGTTTCGAGACCCAGTACTTC. This chain connects TRBV5-8 to TRBJ2-5; D is perhaps TRBD2 (5 bases). In germline, CDR1 is SGHTS, CDR2 YDEGEE. CDR3 size: 14 residues. The V end lost 2 bases, the J end lost 5 bases, and 13 bases lay between the germline ends.